The entry below describes one T cell receptor beta chain. Its antigen is unknown. Produced via immunoSEQ multiplex PCR; TCRdb's table is partial and in-frame only. The data contain over 85,000 clones, about four fifths of them singletons. The data were obtained in a study of Ad26.COV2.S vaccination and SARS-CoV-2 variants. General study points: Spike-specific TCR breadth in vaccine recipients exceeded that seen in placebo recipients. Vaccine recipients and placebo recipients showed similar non-spike TCR breadth. There was reportedly substantial breadth in spike-specific CD8+ and CD4+ T cell responses after vaccination.

Germline V CDR1 and CDR2: WSHSY, SAAADI. The CDR3 has 13 residues. V lost 6 bases to trimming and J lost 4 bases; unmatched junction nucleotides: 2. The material sequenced was peripheral blood, taken after recovery from COVID-19. This chain links TRBV10-2 with TRBJ1-3; 8 nucleotides agree with TRBD1. The receptor's source is a human donor who had recovered from COVID-19. This CDR3 is CASRTGEGNTIYF. As DNA, the CDR3 is TGCGCCAGCAGGACAGGGGAAGGAAACACCATATATTTT.